The 20 T cell receptor beta chains below come from one sample, sequenced in a study of T-cell reconstitution after alpha-beta-depleted transplantation in children. Preparation of the TCRbeta library used unique molecular identifiers. Using its own MiXCR run on the PCR reads, TCRdb lists one record per CDR3 protein. The table records approximately 650,000 distinct CDR3 sequences, over 10% of them present only once. The sequencing here drew on PBMCs, taken before TCRalphabeta/CD19-depleted stem cell transplant. The receptors here all came from a girl under 10 years old with congenital amegakaryocytic thrombocytopenia, due to receive a stem cell transplant.

Many counts were recorded for this clonotype. The chain joins TRBV5-1 to TRBJ1-2, with unresolved D. Germline V gene lookup returns CDR1 SGHRS and CDR2 YFSETQ. The CDR3 covers 14 residues. Trimming took off 1 base at V and 0 bases at J, with 7 bases between the two ends. The CDR3 loop reads CASSLNRANYGYTF. The CDR3 DNA is TGCGCCAGCAGCTTGAACAGAGCTAACTATGGCTACACCTTC.

V is TRBV12-3 or TRBV12-4 and J is TRBJ2-7; no firm D call. The CDR3 sequence is 13 residues long. Trimming cost V 7 bases and J 3 bases, with 13 bases left between them. The CDR3 region is CASKDGVGYEQYF. The CDR3, as DNA: TGTGCCAGCAAAGATGGGGTTGGCTACGAGCAGTACTTC.

V usage is TRBV11-1 and J usage is TRBJ2-3, with D perhaps matching TRBD1 or TRBD2 (6 bases each). Trimming shortened V by 2 bases and J by 4 bases, and 22 bases separated the two germline ends. The CDR3 loop spans 18 amino acids. CDR1 and CDR2 from the germline V gene are SGHAT and FQDESV (reference sequence). CDR3 amino acids: CASSLIPGAGPRADTQYF. The DNA of the CDR3 is TGTGCCAGCAGCTTAATCCCGGGGGCGGGACCCCGGGCAGATACGCAGTATTTT.

This rearrangement joins TRBV7-6 to TRBJ1-4; possible D gene TRBD1, 6 bases. Trimming pared 1 base from V and 0 bases from J, leaving 15 bases between. CDR1 is SGHVS, CDR2 FNYEAQ, per germline. The length of the CDR3 is 18 residues. CDR3: CASSLGVPQGSTNEKLFF. CDR3 bases: TGTGCCAGCAGCTTAGGGGTCCCACAGGGTTCAACTAATGAAAAACTGTTTTTT.

This clonotype showed up many times. The chain recombines TRBV7-8 with TRBJ1-1, with 7 bases aligning to TRBD1. Trimming cost V 5 bases and J 0 bases; bases outside gene matches: 6. Germline V gene data show CDR1 as SGHVS and CDR2 as FQNEAQ. The CDR3 sequence is 15 residues long. CDR3 residues: CASSPSTGLNTEAFF. The CDR3 DNA reads as TGTGCCAGCAGCCCCTCGACAGGGCTGAACACTGAAGCTTTCTTT. The full variable domain, with the rest looked up from reference TRBV7-8 and TRBJ1-1, is GAGVSQSPRYKVAKRGQDVALRCDPISGHVSLFWYQQALGQGPEFLTYFQNEAQLDKSGLPSDRFFAERPEGSVSTLKIQRTQQEDSAVYLCASSPSTGLNTEAFFGQGTRLTVV.

The chain has TRBV29-1 and TRBJ2-7, with D possibly being TRBD2 (5 bases). This CDR3 contains 11 residues. The germline V and J ends were trimmed by 2 bases and 4 bases, with 6 bases remaining between them. Per germline, CDR1 SQVTM and CDR2 ANQGSEA. The CDR3 bases are TGCAGCGTTGAACTAGCTTACGAGCAGTACTTC. This codes for CSVELAYEQYF.

The table lists this clonotype with many counts. This sequence joins TRBV20-1 and TRBJ1-5; TRBD1 might be the D (6 bases). The CDR3 covers 14 residues. Between the trimmed V and J ends, which lost 6 bases and 5 bases, there was a span of 17 bases. Germline CDR1 reads DFQATT; CDR2 reads SNEGSKA (reference sequence). In DNA, the CDR3 is TGCAGTGCCAGGGGTAAAGGGGATTATCAGCCCCAGCATTTT. It codes for CSARGKGDYQPQHF.

The chain couples TRBV25-1 to TRBJ1-1; D remains unclear. Deletions cut 2 bases from V and 1 base from J, with 5 bases between. This CDR3 contains 13 residues. Germline CDR1 is MGHDK and CDR2 is SYGVNS. The CDR3 DNA is TGTGCCAGCAGTGAAATGGGGAACACTGAAGCTTTCTTT. Translating gives CASSEMGNTEAFF.

Ten or more counts support this clonotype. The chain has TRBV7-9 and TRBJ2-3; D is unclear. Germline V gene sequence: CDR1 SEHNR, CDR2 FQNEAQ (reference sequence). With 7 bases removed from V and 0 bases from J, the gap between germline ends came to 14 bases. This CDR3 has 15 amino acids. CDR3 residues: CASIRGQSSTDTQYF. In DNA, the CDR3 is TGTGCCAGCATCCGTGGCCAGTCTAGCACAGATACGCAGTATTTT. Variable domain in full (rest from reference TRBV7-9 and TRBJ2-3): DTGVSQNPRHKITKRGQNVTFRCDPISEHNRLYWYRQTLGQGPEFLTYFQNEAQLEKSRLLSDRFSAERPKGSFSTLEIQRTEQGDSAMYLCASIRGQSSTDTQYFGPGTRLTVL.

As DNA, the CDR3 is TGCGCCAGCAGCTTGGTAACTTCGGGGACAGGGAATGAAAAACTGTTTTTT. This encodes CASSLVTSGTGNEKLFF. The rearrangement links TRBV5-1 to TRBJ1-4; 9 nucleotides agree with TRBD1. Germline V gene sequence: CDR1 SGHRS, CDR2 YFSETQ. J was trimmed by 5 bases and V by 0 bases; bases with no gene match: 8. The CDR3 sequence is 17 residues long.

The chain has TRBV11-2 and TRBJ2-7, with 10 positions matching TRBD2. The germline gives CDR1 SGHAT, CDR2 FQNNGV. This CDR3 spans 18 amino acids. The V segment lost 3 bases and the J segment 3 bases; nucleotides outside the gene matches: 14. CDR3 region: CASSLGDRRLAGNYEQYF. The CDR3 nucleotides are TGTGCCAGCAGCTTGGGAGACCGTAGACTAGCGGGTAACTACGAGCAGTACTTC.

This clonotype occurred many times. The chain is built from TRBV18 and TRBJ2-5; D ambiguous. Germline CDR1 and CDR2: KGHSH and LQKENI. Trimming shortened V by 6 bases and J by 2 bases, and 22 bases separated the two germline ends. The CDR3 length is 17 residues. The CDR3 nucleotides are TGTGCCAGCTCCCCCCCCGACCTACTTGTCCTTCAAGAGACCCAGTACTTC. It codes for CASSPPDLLVLQETQYF.

This clonotype was detected many times. This chain uses TRBV15 with TRBJ2-2; D gene uncertain. V was shortened by 3 bases and J by 0 bases, with 11 bases between the two germline ends. The germline CDR1 and CDR2 sequences are LNHNV and YYDKDF (reference sequence). This CDR3 is built from 16 residues. CDR3 protein: CATSRIVFANTGELFF. The CDR3 DNA is TGTGCCACCAGCAGGATAGTGTTCGCGAACACCGGGGAGCTGTTTTTT.

In this sample, this clonotype turned up many times. The chain uses TRBV20-1 and TRBJ2-3, with no clear D. Germline V gene sequence: CDR1 DFQATT, CDR2 SNEGSKA (reference sequence). The germline V and J ends were trimmed by 3 bases and 3 bases, with 10 bases remaining between them. The CDR3 is 13 amino acids. The chain's CDR3 is CSASSGQTDTQYF. DNA for the CDR3: TGCAGTGCTAGTTCGGGTCAAACAGATACGCAGTATTTT.

This clonotype was seen many times. The chain is built from TRBV6-5 and TRBJ1-5; D is perhaps TRBD1 (5 bases). CDR3 length: 15 residues. Trimming removed 2 bases at V and 3 bases at J, with 11 bases between. Germline CDR1 is MNHEY and CDR2 is SVGAGI. DNA of the CDR3: TGTGCCAGCAGTTACAGGCAGGGTAACAATCAGCCCCAGCATTTT. Protein sequence: CASSYRQGNNQPQHF.

The rearrangement links TRBV7-8 to TRBJ2-2; no firm D call. The ends were cut back, 0 bases at V and 1 base at J, with 9 bases in the middle. Germline assignment: CDR1 SGHVS and CDR2 FQNEAQ. CDR3 length equals 16 residues. Written as DNA, the CDR3 is TGTGCCAGCAGCTTAGCGAGGAGACTGAACACCGGGGAGCTGTTTTTT. This encodes CASSLARRLNTGELFF.

The sample holds many counts of this clonotype. This chain links TRBV5-1 with TRBJ1-5, with TRBD1 identical over 7 bases. Germline-derived CDR1 and CDR2 are SGHRS and YFSETQ. Trimming cost V 5 bases and J 0 bases; bases outside gene matches: 5. This CDR3 is built from 15 residues. The DNA of the CDR3 is TGCGCCAGCAGGATCGGGACAGTTAGCAATCAGCCCCAGCATTTT. Its translation is CASRIGTVSNQPQHF. Full variable domain (outside the CDR3, taken from reference TRBV5-1 and TRBJ1-5): KAGVTQTPRYLIKTRGQQVTLSCSPISGHRSVSWYQQTPGQGLQFLFEYFSETQRNKGNFPGRFSGRQFSNSRSEMNVSTLELGDSALYLCASRIGTVSNQPQHFGDGTRLSIL.

This clonotype was detected only a few times. This chain joins TRBV15 and TRBJ2-3; D is unresolved. The V and J ends lost 2 bases and 1 base respectively, with 10 bases between them. This CDR3 comprises 15 residues. Germline CDR1 reads LNHNV; CDR2 reads YYDKDF (reference sequence). The chain's CDR3 is CATSRPVGGTDTQYF. The CDR3 DNA reads as TGTGCCACCAGCAGACCGGTTGGGGGCACAGATACGCAGTATTTT.

The chain combines TRBV20-1 with TRBJ2-5; 15 positions agree with TRBD2. The V gene's germline CDR1 is DFQATT and CDR2 SNEGSKA (reference sequence). CDR3 size: 20 residues. Germline trimming cut 6 bases from V and 0 bases from J; bases unmatched to any gene: 17. Here the CDR3 reads CSARFTGTSGRWGNQETQYF. Written as DNA, the CDR3 is TGCAGTGCGCGTTTCACCGGGACTAGCGGGAGGTGGGGGAACCAAGAGACCCAGTACTTC.

This clonotype occurred many times. CDR3 nucleotide sequence: TGCAGTGCAGAGAGCGGAGGGACACTTTACGAGCAGTACTTC. Translated, it gives CSAESGGTLYEQYF. The V gene is TRBV20-1, the J gene TRBJ2-7; D tentatively reads TRBD1 or TRBD2 (6 bases each). The germline V gene encodes CDR1 DFQATT and CDR2 SNEGSKA (reference sequence). The ends were cut back, 6 bases at V and 4 bases at J, with 19 bases in the middle. The CDR3 is made up of 14 amino acids.